This T cell receptor (beta chain) originates from a study of siplizumab effects on memory and regulatory T cells. CDR1 and CDR2 (germline): MGHRA, YSYEKL. V trimming: 2 bases; J trimming: 5 bases; junction bases outside the gene matches: 2. The CDR3 consists of 13 residues. Method: immunoSEQ multiplex PCR; TCRdb's copy keeps in-frame clones and lacks some. The sample holds roughly 75,000 clones; 85% to 95% are singletons and the top ten take less than 5.5%. Sequenced: CD8+ T cells sorted from blood. This chain uses TRBV4-1 with TRBJ2-7; TRBD2 aligns across 8 bases. This receptor was taken from a human donor in good health. The CDR3 is CASSQRGLDEQYF. The CDR3 DNA reads TGCGCCAGCAGCCAAAGGGGACTAGACGAGCAGTACTTC.